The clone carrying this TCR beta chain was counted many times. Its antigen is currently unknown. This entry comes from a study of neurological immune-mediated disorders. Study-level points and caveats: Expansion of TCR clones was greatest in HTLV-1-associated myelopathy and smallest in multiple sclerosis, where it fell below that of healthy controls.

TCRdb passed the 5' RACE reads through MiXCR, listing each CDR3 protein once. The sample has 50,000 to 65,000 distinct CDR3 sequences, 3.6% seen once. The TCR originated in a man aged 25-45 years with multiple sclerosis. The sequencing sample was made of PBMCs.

The CDR3 coding sequence is TGCGCCAGCAGCCCCGAGGGGGTGTCCTACGAGCAGTACTTC. Translating it yields CASSPEGVSYEQYF. This rearrangement joins TRBV5-1 to TRBJ2-7; maybe TRBD1 (6 bases). Germline loops: CDR1 SGHRS, CDR2 YFSETQ. V was trimmed by 4 bases and J by 1 base, leaving 12 bases between them. This CDR3 region has 14 residues.